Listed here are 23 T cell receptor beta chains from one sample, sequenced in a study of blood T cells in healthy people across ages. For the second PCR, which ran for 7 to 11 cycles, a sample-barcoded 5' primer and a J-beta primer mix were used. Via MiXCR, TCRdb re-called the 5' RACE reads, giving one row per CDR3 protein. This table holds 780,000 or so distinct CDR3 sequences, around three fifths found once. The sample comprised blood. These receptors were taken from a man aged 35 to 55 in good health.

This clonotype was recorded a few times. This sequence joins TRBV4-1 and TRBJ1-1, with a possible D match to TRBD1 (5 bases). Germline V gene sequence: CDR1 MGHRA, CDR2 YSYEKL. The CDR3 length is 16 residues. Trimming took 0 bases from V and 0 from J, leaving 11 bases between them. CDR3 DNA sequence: TGCGCCAGCAGCCAAGACACAGGTGCTGTGAACACTGAAGCTTTCTTT. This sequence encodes CASSQDTGAVNTEAFF.

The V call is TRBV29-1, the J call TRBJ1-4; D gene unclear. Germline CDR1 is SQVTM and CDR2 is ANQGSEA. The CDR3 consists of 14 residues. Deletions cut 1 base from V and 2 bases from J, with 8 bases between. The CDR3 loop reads CSVEVGSTNEKLFF. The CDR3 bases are TGCAGCGTTGAAGTTGGGTCGACTAATGAAAAACTGTTTTTT.

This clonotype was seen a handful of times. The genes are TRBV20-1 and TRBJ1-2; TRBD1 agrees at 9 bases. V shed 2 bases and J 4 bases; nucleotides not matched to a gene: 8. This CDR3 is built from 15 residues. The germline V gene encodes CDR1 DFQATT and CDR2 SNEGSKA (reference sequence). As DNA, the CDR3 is TGCAGTGCTAGACGAGAACAGGGGGCCCGCTATGGCTACACCTTC. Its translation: CSARREQGARYGYTF.

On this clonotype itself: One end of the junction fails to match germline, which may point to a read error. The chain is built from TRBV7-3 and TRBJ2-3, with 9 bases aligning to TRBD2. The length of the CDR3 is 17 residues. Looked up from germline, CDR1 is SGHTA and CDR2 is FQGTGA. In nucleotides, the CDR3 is TGTGTCAGCAGCTTACAGATTACTAGCGGGAGCACAGATACGCAGTATTTT. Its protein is CVSSLQITSGSTDTQYF.

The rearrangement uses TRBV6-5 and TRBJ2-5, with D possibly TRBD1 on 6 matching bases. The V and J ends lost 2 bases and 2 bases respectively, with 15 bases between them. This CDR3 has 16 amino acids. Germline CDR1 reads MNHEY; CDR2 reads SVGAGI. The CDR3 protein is CASSYPGQRIQETQYF. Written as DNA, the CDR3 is TGTGCCAGCAGTTACCCAGGACAGAGAATACAAGAGACCCAGTACTTC.

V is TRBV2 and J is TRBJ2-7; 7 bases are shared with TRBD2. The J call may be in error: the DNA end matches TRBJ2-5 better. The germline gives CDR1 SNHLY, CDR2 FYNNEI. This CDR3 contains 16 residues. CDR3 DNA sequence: TGTGCCAGCAGTGAACTTTGGGGGGGGGGATTGGAGACCCAGTACTTC. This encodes CASSELWGGGLETQYF.

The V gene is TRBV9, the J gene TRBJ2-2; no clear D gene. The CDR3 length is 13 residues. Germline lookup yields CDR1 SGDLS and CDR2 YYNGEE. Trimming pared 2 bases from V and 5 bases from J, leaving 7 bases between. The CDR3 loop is CASSVIRTGELFF. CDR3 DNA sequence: TGTGCCAGCAGCGTTATACGAACCGGGGAGCTGTTTTTT.

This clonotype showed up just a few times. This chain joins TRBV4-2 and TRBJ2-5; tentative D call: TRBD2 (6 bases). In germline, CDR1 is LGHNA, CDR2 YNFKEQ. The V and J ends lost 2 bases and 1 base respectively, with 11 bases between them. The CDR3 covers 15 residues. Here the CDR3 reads CASSQPGGTQETQYF. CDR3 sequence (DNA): TGTGCCAGCAGCCAACCGGGCGGGACCCAAGAGACCCAGTACTTC.

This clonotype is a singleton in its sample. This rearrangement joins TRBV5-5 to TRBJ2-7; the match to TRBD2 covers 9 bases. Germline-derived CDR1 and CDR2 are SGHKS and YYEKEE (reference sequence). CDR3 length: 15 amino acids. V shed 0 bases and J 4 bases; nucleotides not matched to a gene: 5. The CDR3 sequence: CASSLGVAGVYEQYF. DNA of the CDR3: TGTGCCAGCAGCTTGGGAGTAGCGGGAGTTTACGAGCAGTACTTC. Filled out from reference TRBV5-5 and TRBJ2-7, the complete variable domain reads DAGVTQSPTHLIKTRGQQVTLRCSPISGHKSVSWYQQVLGQGPQFIFQYYEKEERGRGNFPDRFSARQFPNYSSELNVNALLLGDSALYLCASSLGVAGVYEQYFGPGTRLTVT.

CDR3 region: CSARRIVAGGPTGSYNEQFF. The CDR3 nucleotides are TGCAGTGCTAGACGGATTGTAGCGGGAGGGCCCACGGGCTCCTACAATGAGCAGTTCTTC. The chain links TRBV20-1 to TRBJ2-1; 11 nucleotides match TRBD2. The CDR3 covers 20 residues. Trimming took 2 bases from V and 0 from J; bases not matched to a gene: 15. The germline V gene has CDR1 DFQATT and CDR2 SNEGSKA (reference sequence).

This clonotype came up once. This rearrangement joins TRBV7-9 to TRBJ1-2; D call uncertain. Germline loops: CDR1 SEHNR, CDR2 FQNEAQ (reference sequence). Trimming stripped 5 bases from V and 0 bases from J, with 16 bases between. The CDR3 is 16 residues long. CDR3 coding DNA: TGTGCCAGCAGCGACACAACAAGCGGAGCTAACTATGGCTACACCTTC. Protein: CASSDTTSGANYGYTF.

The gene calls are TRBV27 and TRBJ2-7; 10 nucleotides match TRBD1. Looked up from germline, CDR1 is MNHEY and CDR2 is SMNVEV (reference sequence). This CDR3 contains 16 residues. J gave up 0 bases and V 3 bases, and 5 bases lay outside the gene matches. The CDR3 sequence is CASSFSTGGLSYEQYF. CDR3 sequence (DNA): TGTGCCAGCAGTTTCTCGACAGGGGGCCTCTCCTACGAGCAGTACTTC.

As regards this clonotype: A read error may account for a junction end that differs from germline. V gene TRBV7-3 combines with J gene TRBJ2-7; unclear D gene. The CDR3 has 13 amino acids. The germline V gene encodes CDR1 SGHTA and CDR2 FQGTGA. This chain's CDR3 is CASSLLDSYERYF. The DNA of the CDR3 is TGTGCCAGCAGCTTACTCGACTCCTACGAGCGGTACTTC.

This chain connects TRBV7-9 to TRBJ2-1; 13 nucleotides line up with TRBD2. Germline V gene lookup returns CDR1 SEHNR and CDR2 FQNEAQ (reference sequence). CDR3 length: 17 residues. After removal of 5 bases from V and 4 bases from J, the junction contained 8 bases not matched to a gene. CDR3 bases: TGTGCCAGCAGCCAAACTAGCGGGGGGGTCCTATACAATGAGCAGTTCTTC. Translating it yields CASSQTSGGVLYNEQFF.

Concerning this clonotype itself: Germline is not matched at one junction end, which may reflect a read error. Written as DNA, the CDR3 is TGTGCCAGCAACGGGGCTAGCTACAATGCGCAGTTCTTC. It translates to CASNGASYNAQFF. The J gene is TRBJ2-1, the V gene TRBV2; D may be TRBD1 or TRBD2 (5 bases each). The CDR3 has 13 amino acids. Germline CDR1 and CDR2: SNHLY and FYNNEI.

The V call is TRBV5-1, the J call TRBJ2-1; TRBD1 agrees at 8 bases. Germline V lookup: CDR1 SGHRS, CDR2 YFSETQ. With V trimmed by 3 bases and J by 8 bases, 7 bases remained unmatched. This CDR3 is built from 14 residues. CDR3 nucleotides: TGCGCCAGCAGCTCATCCAGGGGGCGCGATGAGCAGTTCTTC. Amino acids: CASSSSRGRDEQFF.

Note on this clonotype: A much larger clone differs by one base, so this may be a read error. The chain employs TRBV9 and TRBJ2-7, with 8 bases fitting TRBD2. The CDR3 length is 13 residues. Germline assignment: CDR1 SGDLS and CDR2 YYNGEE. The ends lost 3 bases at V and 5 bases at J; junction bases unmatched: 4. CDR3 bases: TGTGCCAGCAGCGCCGGGACTAGTGACGAGCAGTACTTC. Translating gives CASSAGTSDEQYF.

The CDR3 DNA sequence: TGTGCCAGCAGCTTGCCGTACGGACAGGGGGCAGGGACCGGGGAGCTGTTTTTT. Its protein product is CASSLPYGQGAGTGELFF. V and J are TRBV5-6 and TRBJ2-2, with 11 bases identical to TRBD1. The junction had 10 bases not matched to a gene; V was cut back by 1 base and J by 5 bases. CDR3 size: 18 residues. Germline V gene lookup returns CDR1 SGHDT and CDR2 YYEEEE.

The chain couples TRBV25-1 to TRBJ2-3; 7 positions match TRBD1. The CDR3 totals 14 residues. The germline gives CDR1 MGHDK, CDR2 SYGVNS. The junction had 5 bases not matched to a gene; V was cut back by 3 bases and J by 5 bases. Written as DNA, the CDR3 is TGTGCCAGCAGTGACGCAGGGGGAGTAGATACGCAGTATTTT. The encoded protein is CASSDAGGVDTQYF. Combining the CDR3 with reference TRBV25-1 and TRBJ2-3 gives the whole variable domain EADIYQTPRYLVIGTGKKITLECSQTMGHDKMYWYQQDPGMELHLIHYSYGVNSTEKGDLSSESTVSRIRTEHFPLTLESARPSHTSQYLCASSDAGGVDTQYFGPGTRLTVL.

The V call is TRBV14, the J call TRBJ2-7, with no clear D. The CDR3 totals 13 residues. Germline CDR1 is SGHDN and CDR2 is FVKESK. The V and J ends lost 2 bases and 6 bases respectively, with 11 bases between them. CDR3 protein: CASSQRSLGEQYF. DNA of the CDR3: TGTGCCAGCAGCCAACGCTCCCTCGGCGAGCAGTACTTC.

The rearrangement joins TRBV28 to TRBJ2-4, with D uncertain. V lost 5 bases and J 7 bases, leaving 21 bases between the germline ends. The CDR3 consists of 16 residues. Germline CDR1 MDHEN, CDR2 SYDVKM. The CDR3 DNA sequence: TGTGCCAGCAGTGGATGGGTAACGCCCGCTGGGAACATTCAGTACTTC. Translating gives CASSGWVTPAGNIQYF.

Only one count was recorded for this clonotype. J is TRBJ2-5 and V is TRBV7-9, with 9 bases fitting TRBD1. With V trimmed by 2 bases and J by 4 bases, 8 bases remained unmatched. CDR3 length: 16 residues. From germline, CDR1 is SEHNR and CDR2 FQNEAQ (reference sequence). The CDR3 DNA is TGTGCCAGCAGCTTACGCCAACAGGGGGCTGGAGAGACCCAGTACTTC. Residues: CASSLRQQGAGETQYF.

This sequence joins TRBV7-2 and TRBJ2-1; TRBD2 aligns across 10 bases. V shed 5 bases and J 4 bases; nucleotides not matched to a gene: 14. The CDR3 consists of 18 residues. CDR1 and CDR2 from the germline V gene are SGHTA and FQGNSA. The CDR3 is CASSVPLSGGAPYNEQFF. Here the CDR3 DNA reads TGTGCCAGCAGCGTCCCCCTGAGCGGGGGGGCCCCTTACAATGAGCAGTTCTTC.